The T cell receptor (beta chain) under discussion was sequenced for a study of spatial heterogeneity in lung cancer. Study summary: Consistently, beta-chain sequences turned up in larger numbers than alpha-chain sequences did.

Every cDNA TCR molecule received its own unique molecular identifier. TCRdb re-analysed the 5' RACE reads in MiXCR, keeping a single row per CDR3 protein. The sample carries about 94,000 distinct CDR3 sequences, less than 20% recorded once. Germline V gene lookup returns CDR1 SGHTA and CDR2 FQGNSA. V trimming: 0 bases; J trimming: 1 base; junction bases outside the gene matches: 6. The CDR3 extends over 17 amino acids. Time point of the sample: blood at routine non-recurrence follow-up after resection. This TCR came from a male donor with early-stage non-small cell lung cancer. The chain is built from TRBV7-2 and TRBJ1-5; 7 nucleotides align to TRBD1. This material consisted of PBMCs, taken at follow-up. The CDR3 reads CASSLAGTGVSNQPQHF. The CDR3 DNA is TGTGCCAGCAGCTTAGCGGGTACAGGGGTGAGCAATCAGCCCCAGCATTTT.